A selection of T cell receptor beta chains follows, all from one sample in a study of blood T cell repertoires in COVID-19. The repertoire was sequenced with immunoSEQ multiplex PCR; TCRdb's copy has only in-frame clones and lacks some. The sample gives around 220,000 clones, around 87% of which show up once; just under 6.5% is in the top ten. Sample: PBMCs or T cells enriched from blood (not recorded which). The receptors derive from a young woman with acute COVID-19. CDR3s include the opening cysteine and the closing phenylalanine or tryptophan. The D gene is left open where the match is weak. Part of the rows lack a size; the others show once, few, many or a class for expanded clones.

d_call clone_size j_call v_call cdr3_aa cdr3_nt
TRBD2 . TRBJ2-7 TRBV5-1 CASSLPSGPSYEQYF TGCGCCAGCAGCCTGCCTAGCGGCCCCTCCTACGAGCAGTACTTC
. few TRBJ1-3 TRBV15 CATSKRGNSGNTIYF TGTGCCACCAGTAAGAGAGGGAACTCTGGAAACACCATATATTTT
TRBD1 . TRBJ2-5 TRBV9 CASSVAAGGQETQYF TGTGCCAGCAGCGTAGCCGCAGGGGGCCAAGAGACCCAGTACTTC
TRBD1 . TRBJ2-1 TRBV25-1 CASSGLGQVFYNEQFF TGTGCCAGCAGTGGCCTCGGACAGGTTTTCTACAATGAGCAGTTCTTC
. . TRBJ1-5 TRBV10-3 CAISDDGEGNQPQHF TGTGCCATCAGTGACGATGGGGAGGGCAATCAGCCCCAGCATTTT
. . TRBJ1-3 TRBV3-1/TRBV3-2 CASSHPGHLSGNTIYF TGTGCCAGCAGCCACCCGGGACACCTCTCTGGAAACACCATATATTTT
. . TRBJ2-2 TRBV3-1/TRBV3-2 CASRQSNTGELFF TGTGCCAGCAGGCAGTCGAACACCGGGGAGCTGTTTTTT
. . TRBJ1-1 TRBV30 CAWDPGHLMNTEAFF TGTGCCTGGGATCCGGGTCACCTAATGAACACTGAAGCTTTCTTT
TRBD1 . TRBJ1-2 TRBV18 CASSPTGGGPGYGYTF TGTGCCAGCTCACCAACAGGGGGCGGTCCTGGCTATGGCTACACCTTC
. . TRBJ1-1 TRBV18 CASSPLYRDDTEAFF TGTGCCAGCTCACCATTGTACAGGGATGACACTGAAGCTTTCTTT
. . TRBJ2-7 TRBV5-5 CASSSLARGEQYF TGTGCCAGCAGCTCCCTTGCCCGAGGAGAGCAGTACTTC
TRBD1 . TRBJ2-7 TRBV6-5 CASSGQGAGEQYF TGTGCCAGCAGCGGACAGGGTGCAGGCGAGCAGTACTTC
TRBD2 . TRBJ2-7 TRBV2 CASSEVTRGGGEQYF TGTGCCAGCAGTGAAGTGACGCGGGGGGGCGGCGAGCAGTACTTC
TRBD1 . TRBJ2-3 TRBV12-5 CASGKRNLGQDLITDTQYF TGTGCTAGTGGTAAACGAAACCTGGGACAGGACCTGATTACAGATACGCAGTATTTT
. . TRBJ1-5 TRBV18 CASSPPGRTNQPQHF TGTGCCAGCTCACCCCCGGGTCGAACAAATCAGCCCCAGCATTTT
. few TRBJ2-1 TRBV18 CASSPGQGTRPYNEQFF TGTGCCAGCTCACCAGGCCAGGGGACGAGGCCCTACAATGAGCAGTTCTTC
. . TRBJ2-2 TRBV7-2 CASSLERTNDRELFF TGTGCCAGCAGCTTAGAAAGGACTAATGACCGGGAGCTGTTTTTT
. . TRBJ1-5 TRBV7-8 CASSPWGEGGNQPQHF TGTGCCAGCAGCCCCTGGGGGGAAGGGGGCAATCAGCCCCAGCATTTT
TRBD2 . TRBJ2-1 TRBV6-1 CASSGTSGRNSYNEQFF TGTGCCAGCAGTGGGACTAGCGGGAGGAACTCCTACAATGAGCAGTTCTTC
. . TRBJ2-1 TRBV18 CASSPPVRDNEQFF TGTGCCAGCTCACCACCGGTGCGGGACAATGAGCAGTTCTTC
TRBD1 . TRBJ2-7 TRBV5-1 CASSLRGQAGGLQYF TGCGCCAGCAGCTTGCGGGGACAAGCAGGGGGCTTGCAGTACTTC
TRBD2 . TRBJ2-5 TRBV19 CASSPGLAGETQYF TGTGCCAGTAGCCCGGGACTAGCGGGAGAGACCCAGTACTTC
. few TRBJ1-1 TRBV19 CASSRRESVGGTEAFF TGTGCCAGTAGCCGCAGGGAATCGGTCGGGGGCACTGAAGCTTTCTTT
TRBD1 . TRBJ2-7 TRBV29-1 CSVGGRGHLYEQYF TGCAGCGTTGGTGGCAGGGGGCACCTCTACGAGCAGTACTTC
TRBD1 . TRBJ1-1 TRBV7-2 CASSLRPGGTEAFF TGTGCCAGCAGCTTGCGACCAGGGGGAACTGAAGCTTTCTTT
TRBD1 . TRBJ1-5 TRBV2 CASRTPGTGNQPQHF TGTGCCAGCAGAACACCCGGGACAGGGAATCAGCCCCAGCATTTT
. . TRBJ1-2 TRBV4-3 CASSPETGPVYGYTF TGCGCCAGCAGCCCTGAGACAGGACCGGTCTATGGCTACACCTTC
. . TRBJ2-2 TRBV10-3 CAISDIGGALGYTGELFF TGTGCCATCAGTGATATAGGGGGGGCGCTTGGTTACACCGGGGAGCTGTTTTTT
TRBD2 . TRBJ2-1 TRBV28 CATQTSAHVTYNEQFF TGTGCCACCCAGACTAGCGCCCACGTTACCTACAATGAGCAGTTCTTC
. . TRBJ1-5 TRBV2 CASIGALNQPQHF TGTGCCAGCATTGGGGCTCTTAATCAGCCCCAGCATTTT
TRBD1 . TRBJ1-6 TRBV12-3/TRBV12-4 CASRDRVGSPLHF TGTGCCAGCAGGGACAGGGTGGGTTCACCCCTCCACTTT
TRBD2 . TRBJ2-7 TRBV7-2 CASSLKWAGGPSEQYF TGTGCCAGCAGCTTAAAGTGGGCGGGAGGGCCCAGCGAGCAGTACTTC
TRBD2 . TRBJ2-3 TRBV7-9 CASGKGVSGISADTQYF TGTGCCAGCGGGAAGGGCGTTAGCGGGATTTCGGCAGATACGCAGTATTTT
. . TRBJ1-1 TRBV19 CASRGRERTEAFF TGTGCCAGCCGAGGCAGGGAAAGGACTGAAGCTTTCTTT
TRBD1 . TRBJ1-4 TRBV28 CASSDTGGGEKLFF TGTGCCAGCAGTGACACAGGGGGGGGTGAAAAACTGTTTTTT
TRBD2 . TRBJ2-1 TRBV28 CASRPGLAENEQFF TGTGCCAGCCGCCCGGGACTAGCGGAAAATGAGCAGTTCTTC
TRBD1 . TRBJ2-7 TRBV7-9 CASSPSPGTGHPYYEQYF TGTGCCAGCAGCCCATCTCCCGGGACAGGGCACCCCTACTACGAGCAGTACTTC
TRBD1 . TRBJ1-2 TRBV5-6 CASSQKTGTSGYTF TGTGCCAGCAGCCAGAAGACAGGGACGTCTGGCTACACCTTC
TRBD1 . TRBJ1-6 TRBV7-2 CASSFRDRGNSPLHF TGTGCCAGCAGCTTCCGGGACAGGGGAAATTCACCCCTCCACTTT
TRBD1 . TRBJ1-5 TRBV18 CASSPGQGRKEPQHF TGTGCCAGCTCACCGGGACAGGGCCGCAAGGAGCCCCAGCATTTT
TRBD1 . TRBJ1-2 TRBV10-3 CAISDPTGGRYGYTF TGTGCCATCAGTGACCCGACAGGGGGACGATATGGCTACACCTTC
. . TRBJ2-7 TRBV24-1 CATSDLGTLQF TGTGCCACCAGTGATTTGGGGACACTCCAATTC
. . TRBJ1-3 TRBV3-1/TRBV3-2 CASSTAGVVSGNTIYF TGTGCCAGCAGTACAGCAGGGGTTGTGAGTGGAAACACCATATATTTT
. . TRBJ1-1 TRBV10-3 CAISEATGSGTEAFF TGTGCCATCAGTGAAGCCACAGGGTCGGGCACTGAAGCTTTCTTT
. . TRBJ1-2 TRBV2 CASSEGSGWGGYTF TGTGCCAGCAGTGAAGGGTCAGGGTGGGGTGGCTACACCTTC
TRBD1 . TRBJ1-1 TRBV7-8 CASSLWQGARTEAFF TGTGCCAGCAGCTTATGGCAGGGGGCGAGGACTGAAGCTTTCTTT
TRBD2 . TRBJ2-3 TRBV10-3 CAISESPEPGTSGDTDTQYF TGTGCCATCAGTGAGTCCCCCGAGCCCGGGACTAGCGGGGACACAGATACGCAGTATTTT
. . TRBJ1-1 TRBV19 CASSIGLGREAFF TGTGCCAGTAGTATAGGGCTTGGCCGTGAAGCTTTCTTT
TRBD1 . TRBJ1-6 TRBV24-1 CATSEPGQGRSPLHF TGTGCCACCAGTGAACCGGGACAGGGCCGATCACCCCTCCACTTT
. once TRBJ2-7 TRBV12-3/TRBV12-4 CASSISSYEQYF TGTGCCAGCAGTATCAGCTCCTACGAGCAGTACTTC
. . TRBJ1-1 TRBV19 CASSISGNTEAFF TGTGCCAGTAGTATCAGCGGGAACACTGAAGCTTTCTTT
. . TRBJ1-6 TRBV6-2/TRBV6-3 CASSYHRSGISNSPLHF TGTGCCAGCAGTTACCATCGTTCAGGGATCTCTAATTCACCCCTCCACTTT
TRBD1 . TRBJ1-5 TRBV3-1/TRBV3-2 CASSDRAGSNQPQHF TGTGCCAGCAGCGACAGGGCAGGGAGCAATCAGCCCCAGCATTTT